This entry is about one T cell receptor (beta chain). This specimen belongs to a study of blood T cell repertoires in COVID-19. The assay was immunoSEQ multiplex PCR, and TCRdb's table has in-frame clones only and misses some. The profile shows some 390,000 clones, more than 80% of them singletons. This CDR3 spans 16 amino acids. With 0 bases clipped from V and 7 bases from J, the junction kept 5 bases outside the gene matches. The germline V gene encodes CDR1 MGHRA and CDR2 YSYEKL. The chain has TRBV4-1 and TRBJ2-1; 11 positions match TRBD2. Sequencing input: PBMCs or T cells enriched from blood (not recorded which). The TCR sequence derives from a man younger than 40 who had recovered from COVID-19. The CDR3 DNA is TGCGCCAGCAGCCAAGACACTAGCGGGAGATTGAATGAGCAGTTCTTC. Its translation: CASSQDTSGRLNEQFF.